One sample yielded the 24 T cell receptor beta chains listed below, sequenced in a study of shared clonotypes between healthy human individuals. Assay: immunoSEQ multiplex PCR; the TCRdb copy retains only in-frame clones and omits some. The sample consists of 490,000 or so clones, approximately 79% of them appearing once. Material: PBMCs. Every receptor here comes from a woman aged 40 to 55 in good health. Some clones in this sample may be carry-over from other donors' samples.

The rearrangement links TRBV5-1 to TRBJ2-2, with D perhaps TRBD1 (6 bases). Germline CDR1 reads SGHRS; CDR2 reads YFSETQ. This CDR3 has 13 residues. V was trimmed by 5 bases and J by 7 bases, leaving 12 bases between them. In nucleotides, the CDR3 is TGCGCCAGCAGATTACAGGGCGTCGGGGAGCTGTTTTTT. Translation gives CASRLQGVGELFF.

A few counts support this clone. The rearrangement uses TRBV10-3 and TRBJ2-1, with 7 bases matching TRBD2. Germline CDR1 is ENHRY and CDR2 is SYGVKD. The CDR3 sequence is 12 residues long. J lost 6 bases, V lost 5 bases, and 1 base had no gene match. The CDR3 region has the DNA TGTGCCATCAGTAGGACTAGCAATGAGCAGTTCTTC. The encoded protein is CAISRTSNEQFF.

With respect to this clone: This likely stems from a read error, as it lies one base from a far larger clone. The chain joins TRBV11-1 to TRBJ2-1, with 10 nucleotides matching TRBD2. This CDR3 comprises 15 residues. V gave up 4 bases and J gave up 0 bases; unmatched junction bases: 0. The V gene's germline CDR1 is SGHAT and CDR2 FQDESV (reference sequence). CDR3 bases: TGTGCCAGCAGCTCTAGCGGGAGCTCCTACAATGAGCAGTTCTTC. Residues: CASSSSGSSYNEQFF.

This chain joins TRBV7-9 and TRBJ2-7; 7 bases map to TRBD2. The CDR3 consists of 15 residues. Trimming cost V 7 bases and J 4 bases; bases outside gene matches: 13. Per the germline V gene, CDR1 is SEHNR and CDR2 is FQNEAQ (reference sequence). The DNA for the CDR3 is TGTGCCAGCACCAGCCTACTAGCGAGGCGTTACGAGCAGTACTTC. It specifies CASTSLLARRYEQYF.

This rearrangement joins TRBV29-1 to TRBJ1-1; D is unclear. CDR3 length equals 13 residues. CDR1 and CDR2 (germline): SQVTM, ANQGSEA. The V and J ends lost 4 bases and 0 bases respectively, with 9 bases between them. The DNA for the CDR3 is TGCAGCGTTGTTAATAACCTGAACACTGAAGCTTTCTTT. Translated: CSVVNNLNTEAFF.

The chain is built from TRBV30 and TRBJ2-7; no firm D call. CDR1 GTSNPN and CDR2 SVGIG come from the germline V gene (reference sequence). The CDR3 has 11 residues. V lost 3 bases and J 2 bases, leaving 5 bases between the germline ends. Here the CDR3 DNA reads TGTGCCTGGAGACGGACCTACGAGCAGTACTTC. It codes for CAWRRTYEQYF.

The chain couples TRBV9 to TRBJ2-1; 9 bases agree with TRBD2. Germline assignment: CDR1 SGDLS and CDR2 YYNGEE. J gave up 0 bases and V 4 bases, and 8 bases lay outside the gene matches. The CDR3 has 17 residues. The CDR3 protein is CASSSHSGSGSYNEQFF. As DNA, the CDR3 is TGTGCCAGCAGCTCACATAGCGGGAGTGGCTCCTACAATGAGCAGTTCTTC.

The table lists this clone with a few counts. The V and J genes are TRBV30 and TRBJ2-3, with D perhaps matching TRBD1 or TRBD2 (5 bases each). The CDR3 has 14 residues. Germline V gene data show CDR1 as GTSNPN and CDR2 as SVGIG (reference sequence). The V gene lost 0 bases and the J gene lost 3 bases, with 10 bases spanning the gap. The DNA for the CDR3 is TGTGCCTGGAGTGTAGCATGGGGGACAGATACGCAGTATTTT. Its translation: CAWSVAWGTDTQYF.

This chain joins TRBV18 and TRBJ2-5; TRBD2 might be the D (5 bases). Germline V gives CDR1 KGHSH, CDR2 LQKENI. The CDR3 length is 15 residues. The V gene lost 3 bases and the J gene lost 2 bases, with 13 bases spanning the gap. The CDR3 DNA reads TGTGCCAGCTCACCCCTCCTAGGAGGTCAAGAGACCCAGTACTTC. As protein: CASSPLLGGQETQYF.

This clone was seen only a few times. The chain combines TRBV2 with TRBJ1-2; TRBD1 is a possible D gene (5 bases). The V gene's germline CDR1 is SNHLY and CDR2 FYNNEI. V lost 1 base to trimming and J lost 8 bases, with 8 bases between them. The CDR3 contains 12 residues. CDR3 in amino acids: CASSEGGVGYTF. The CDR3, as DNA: TGTGCCAGCAGTGAAGGAGGGGTCGGCTACACCTTC.

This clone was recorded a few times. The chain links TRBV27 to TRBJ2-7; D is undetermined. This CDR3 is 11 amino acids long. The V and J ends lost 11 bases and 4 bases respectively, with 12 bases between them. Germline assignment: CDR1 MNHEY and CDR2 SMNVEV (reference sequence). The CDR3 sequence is CAEDPTYEQYF. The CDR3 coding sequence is TGTGCCGAGGACCCTACTTACGAGCAGTACTTC.

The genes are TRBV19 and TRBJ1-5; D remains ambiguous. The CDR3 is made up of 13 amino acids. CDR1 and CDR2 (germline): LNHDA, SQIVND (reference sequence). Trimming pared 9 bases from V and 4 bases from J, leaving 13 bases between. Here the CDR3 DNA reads TGTGCCAGCCAAAGGAGGGAAAATCAGCCCCAGCATTTT. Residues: CASQRRENQPQHF.

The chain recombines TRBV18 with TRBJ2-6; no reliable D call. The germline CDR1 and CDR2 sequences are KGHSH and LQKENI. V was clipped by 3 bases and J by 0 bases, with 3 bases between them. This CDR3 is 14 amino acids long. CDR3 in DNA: TGTGCCAGCTCACCCGTCTCTGGGGCCAACGTCCTGACTTTC. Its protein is CASSPVSGANVLTF.

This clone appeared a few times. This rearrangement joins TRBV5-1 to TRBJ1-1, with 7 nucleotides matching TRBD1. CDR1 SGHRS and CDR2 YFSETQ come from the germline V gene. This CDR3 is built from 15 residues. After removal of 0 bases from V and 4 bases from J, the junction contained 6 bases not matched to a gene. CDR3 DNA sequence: TGCGCCAGCAGCTTGGCCTCGGACAGGCCCACTGAAGCTTTCTTT. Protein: CASSLASDRPTEAFF.

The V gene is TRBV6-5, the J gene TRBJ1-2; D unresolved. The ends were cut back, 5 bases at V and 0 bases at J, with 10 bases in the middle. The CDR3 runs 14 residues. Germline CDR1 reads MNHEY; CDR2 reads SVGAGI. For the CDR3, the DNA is TGTGCCAGCAGTGCTACCGAGACTAACTATGGCTACACCTTC. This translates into CASSATETNYGYTF.

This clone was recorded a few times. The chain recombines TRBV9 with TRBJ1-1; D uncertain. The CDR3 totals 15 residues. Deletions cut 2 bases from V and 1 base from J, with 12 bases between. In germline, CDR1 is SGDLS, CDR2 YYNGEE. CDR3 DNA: TGTGCCAGCAGCGTTTGGCCTTTTGAGAACACTGAAGCTTTCTTT. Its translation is CASSVWPFENTEAFF. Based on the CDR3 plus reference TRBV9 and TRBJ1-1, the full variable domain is DSGVTQTPKHLITATGQRVTLRCSPRSGDLSVYWYQQSLDQGLQFLIQYYNGEERAKGNILERFSAQQFPDLHSELNLSSLELGDSALYFCASSVWPFENTEAFFGQGTRLTVV.

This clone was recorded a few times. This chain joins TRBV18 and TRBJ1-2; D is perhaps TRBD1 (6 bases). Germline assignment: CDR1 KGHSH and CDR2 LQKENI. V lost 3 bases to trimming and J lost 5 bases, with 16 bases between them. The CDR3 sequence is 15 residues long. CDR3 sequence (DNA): TGTGCCAGCTCACCCTCCGGCAGGGGAGGTTATGGCTACACCTTC. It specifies CASSPSGRGGYGYTF.

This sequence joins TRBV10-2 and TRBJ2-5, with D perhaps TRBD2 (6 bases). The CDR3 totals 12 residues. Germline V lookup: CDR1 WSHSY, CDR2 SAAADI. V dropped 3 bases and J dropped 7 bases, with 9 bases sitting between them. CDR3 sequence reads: CASSDPGGTQYF. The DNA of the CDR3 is TGCGCCAGCAGTGACCCCGGGGGGACCCAGTACTTC.

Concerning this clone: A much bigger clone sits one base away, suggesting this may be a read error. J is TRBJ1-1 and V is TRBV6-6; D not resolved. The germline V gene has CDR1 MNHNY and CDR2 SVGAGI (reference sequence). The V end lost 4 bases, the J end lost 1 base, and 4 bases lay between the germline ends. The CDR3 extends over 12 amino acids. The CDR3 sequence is CASSSGNTEAFF. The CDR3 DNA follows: TGTGCCAGCAGTTCGGGGAACACTGAAGCTTTCTTT.

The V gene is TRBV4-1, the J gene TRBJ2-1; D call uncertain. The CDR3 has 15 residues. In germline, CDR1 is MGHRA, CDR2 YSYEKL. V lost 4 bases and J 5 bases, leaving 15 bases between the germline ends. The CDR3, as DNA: TGCGCCAGCAGCCCGACGGTCCCCCGGGACAATGAGCAGTTCTTC. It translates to CASSPTVPRDNEQFF.

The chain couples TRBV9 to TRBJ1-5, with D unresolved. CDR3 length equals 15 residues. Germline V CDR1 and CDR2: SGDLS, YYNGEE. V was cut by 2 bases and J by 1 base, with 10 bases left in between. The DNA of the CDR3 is TGTGCCAGCAGCGTCGGACCGACGAGCAATCAGCCCCAGCATTTT. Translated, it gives CASSVGPTSNQPQHF.

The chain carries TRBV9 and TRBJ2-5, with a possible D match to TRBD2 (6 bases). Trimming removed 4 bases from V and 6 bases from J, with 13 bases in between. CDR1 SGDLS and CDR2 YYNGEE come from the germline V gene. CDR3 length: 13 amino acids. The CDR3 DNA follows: TGTGCCAGCAGCCCCCCGGGCGGGAAGACCCAGTACTTC. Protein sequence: CASSPPGGKTQYF.

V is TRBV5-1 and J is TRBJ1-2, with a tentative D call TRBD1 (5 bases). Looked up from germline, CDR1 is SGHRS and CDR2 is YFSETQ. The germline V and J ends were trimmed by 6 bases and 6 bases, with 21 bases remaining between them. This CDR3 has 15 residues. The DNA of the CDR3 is TGCGCCAGCAACACGGGGGGGAGTTCGGTGGATGGCTACACCTTC. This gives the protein CASNTGGSSVDGYTF.

DNA for the CDR3: TGTGCCAGTAGCCCGTGGAGGGACATAGAAAAACTGTTTTTT. It is translated as CASSPWRDIEKLFF. J is TRBJ1-4 and V is TRBV19; D possibly corresponds to TRBD1 (6 bases). The germline V gene has CDR1 LNHDA and CDR2 SQIVND (reference sequence). The CDR3 is made up of 14 amino acids. Trimming shortened V by 6 bases and J by 8 bases, and 16 bases separated the two germline ends.